Listed below are T cell receptor beta chains from one sample, sequenced in a study of CD8 T cells in ankylosing spondylitis. MiXCR was run by TCRdb on the 5' RACE reads, yielding one entry per CDR3 protein. The profile shows fewer than 25,000 distinct CDR3 sequences, 10% to 15% of them singletons. The sample was blood. Receptors were obtained from a male donor with ankylosing spondylitis or in good health (not recorded which). The CDR3 runs from the conserved cysteine through the conserved F or W. The D gene is left open where the match is weak. Only part of the rows carry a size: once, few, many, or a class if the clone is expanded.

TRBJ2-3 many TRBD2 TRBV29-1 TGCAGCGTTGAAAGGGGACTAGCGGGAGATACGCAGTATTTT CSVERGLAGDTQYF
TRBJ2-2 - - TRBV5-6 TGTGCCAGCAGCTTCTCAGGGTTCTACACCGGGGAGCTGTTTTTT CASSFSGFYTGELFF
TRBJ2-3 once - TRBV24-1 TGTGCCACCAGTGATCCACCGAGGGATACGCAGTATTTT CATSDPPRDTQYF
TRBJ1-5 - - TRBV5-6 TGTGCCAGCAGCTTGGGTGGGGGTATTCAGCCCCAGCATTTT CASSLGGGIQPQHF
TRBJ2-5 few - TRBV11-2 TGTGCCAGCAGCTCGCGAGAGACCCAGTACTTC CASSSRETQYF
TRBJ2-2 - - TRBV19 TGTGCCAGTAGTCCGGACAGGAACACCGGGGAGCTGTTTTTT CASSPDRNTGELFF
TRBJ1-4 many TRBD1 TRBV6-6 TGTGCCAGCAGTTTCTTATTACAGGGGCGGGATGGGAAACTGTTTTTT CASSFLLQGRDGKLFF
TRBJ2-1 - TRBD2 TRBV20-1 TGCAGTGCTACCCGACTAGCGGGGGGCCTTAACAATGAGCAGTTCTTC CSATRLAGGLNNEQFF
TRBJ2-2 many - TRBV28 TGTGCCAGCAGTTTAGGGGTCACCGGGGAGCTGTTTTTT CASSLGVTGELFF
TRBJ2-2 few - TRBV5-1 TGCGCCAGCAGCACCCAGACTAACACCGGGGAGCTGTTTTTT CASSTQTNTGELFF
TRBJ2-2 - - TRBV7-2 TGTGCCAGCAGCTTTAGCGCGAACACCGGGGAGCTGTTTTTT CASSFSANTGELFF
TRBJ2-3 many TRBD2 TRBV9 TGTGCCAGCAGCGTAACTAGCGGAGGGGCAGATACGCAGTATTTT CASSVTSGGADTQYF
TRBJ2-5 many - TRBV20-1 TGCAGTGCTAACCCCGGGGCAAGGAAACAAGAGACCCAGTACTTC CSANPGARKQETQYF
TRBJ2-4 few TRBD1 TRBV6-1 TGTGCCAGCAGTGAAGGGACAGGCTGGATTCAGTACTTC CASSEGTGWIQYF
TRBJ2-3 many - TRBV15 TGTGCCACCAGCAGACAGGGAGGATCAGATACGCAGTATTTT CATSRQGGSDTQYF
TRBJ2-2 - TRBD1 TRBV27 TGTGCCAGCAGTTTTGGGGGGACAGGGGTCACCGGGGAGCTGTTTTTT CASSFGGTGVTGELFF
TRBJ2-5 many - TRBV4-1 TGCGCCAGCAGCCAAGTCGGGGAAACACAAGAGACCCAGTACTTC CASSQVGETQETQYF
TRBJ1-4 many - TRBV18 TGTGCCAGCTCACCAGGGCAGGGGAATGAAAAACTGTTTTTT CASSPGQGNEKLFF
TRBJ2-5 - TRBD2 TRBV5-1 TGCGCCAGCAGCTTGGATCGTCATGGGACTAGCGGGACCCAGTACTTC CASSLDRHGTSGTQYF
TRBJ2-3 many - TRBV4-2 TGTGCCAGCAGCCAAGAATGGGGATGGGATACGCAGTATTTT CASSQEWGWDTQYF
TRBJ2-1 - - TRBV29-1 TGCAGCGTCCCCGGACAGTTCAATGAGCAGTTCTTC CSVPGQFNEQFF
TRBJ2-5 - - TRBV29-1 TGCAGCCTCCTCGGGGGCAGTGAAAACCAAGAGACCCAGTACTTC CSLLGGSENQETQYF
TRBJ2-2 - - TRBV7-2 TGTGCCAGCAGCTTAGCAGCTACCGGGGAGCTGTTTTTT CASSLAATGELFF
TRBJ2-1 many TRBD2 TRBV20-1 TGCAGTGCTAGGCACGCGGCGGCTAGCGGGACGGGATCCTACAATGAGCAGTTCTTC CSARHAAASGTGSYNEQFF
TRBJ1-5 few - TRBV4-3 TGCGCCAGCAGCCAAGACCTAATGCCGGGGAGGCCCCAGCATTTT CASSQDLMPGRPQHF
TRBJ2-3 - - TRBV29-1 TGCAGCGTTGAGTTAGGCACAGATACGCAGTATTTT CSVELGTDTQYF
TRBJ2-3 few TRBD2 TRBV20-1 TGCAGTGCGGGGGAAGGTAGCGGGACAACAGATACGCAGTATTTT CSAGEGSGTTDTQYF
TRBJ2-3 many - TRBV29-1 TGCAGCGTTGGTTCAGGGTTCACAGATACGCAGTATTTT CSVGSGFTDTQYF
TRBJ1-1 medium-sized - TRBV27 TGTGCCAGCAGTTTACTGGGCCCGAACACTGAAGCTTTCTTT CASSLLGPNTEAFF
TRBJ2-1 - - TRBV28 TGTGCCAGCTTTATCCCGCTTCAAGCGGGCAATGAGCAGTTCTTC CASFIPLQAGNEQFF
TRBJ2-7 many TRBD2 TRBV20-1 TGCAGTGCTAGAGGTAGTTGGACTAGCGGGCTTAGCTACGAGCAGTACTTC CSARGSWTSGLSYEQYF
TRBJ1-5 many - TRBV5-5 TGTGCCAGCAGCTTGTACGGTAGCAATCAGCCCCAGCATTTT CASSLYGSNQPQHF
TRBJ2-1 - - TRBV6-5 TGTGCCAGCAGTTACTCGATTCGGGGAAATGAGCAGTTCTTC CASSYSIRGNEQFF
TRBJ2-2 once - TRBV6-2/TRBV6-3 TGTGCCAGCAGTTACTCCCGGGCGAACACCGGGGAGCTGTTTTTT CASSYSRANTGELFF
TRBJ2-2 many - TRBV12-3/TRBV12-4 TGTGCCAGCAGACAGGGAGTCGACACCGGGGAGCTGTTTTTT CASRQGVDTGELFF
TRBJ2-5 once TRBD1 TRBV29-1 TGCAGCGTTGCCCTGAAACCGGGACAGGGGAGGGAGACCCAGTACTTC CSVALKPGQGRETQYF
TRBJ2-3 - - TRBV14 TGTGCCAGCAGCCAAGATCGAAGGGAGTCTGATACGCAGTATTTT CASSQDRRESDTQYF
TRBJ1-4 many - TRBV20-1 TGCAGTGCTAGGGTGGGGAACCCATTTGAAAAACTGTTTTTT CSARVGNPFEKLFF
TRBJ2-2 - - TRBV12-3/TRBV12-4 TGTGCCAGCAGTTTCCCCGGGGCGCGGGACACCGGGGAGCTGTTTTTT CASSFPGARDTGELFF
TRBJ2-7 - - TRBV14 TGTGCCAGCAGCCAGCACCTCGAGCAGTACTTC CASSQHLEQYF
TRBJ2-1 - - TRBV29-1 TGCAGCGCCCAGAGGGATGGGTACAATGAGCAGTTCTTC CSAQRDGYNEQFF
TRBJ2-2 - - TRBV21-1 TGTGCCAGCAGCAATCGGACAGGGGCCGCCGGGGAGCTGTTTTTT CASSNRTGAAGELFF
TRBJ1-4 few TRBD1 TRBV6-6 TGTGCCAGCAGCACCGGCTACTACAGGGGAGATGAAAAACTGTTTTTT CASSTGYYRGDEKLFF
TRBJ2-1 - TRBD2 TRBV7-8 TGTGCCAGCAGCCTTCTAGCGGGGTCAGTGGGTGAGCAGTTCTTC CASSLLAGSVGEQFF
TRBJ1-3 many - TRBV3-1 TGTGCCAGCAGCCGTTACGGGTCCTCACTCTCTGGAAACACCATATATTTT CASSRYGSSLSGNTIYF
TRBJ1-1 - TRBD1 TRBV6-6 TGTGCCAGCAGCTCGACAGGGGTGGGAACTGAAGCTTTCTTT CASSSTGVGTEAFF
TRBJ2-1 many - TRBV29-1 TGCAGCGTTGAGAGTTCGCAGGGCCATGAGCAGTTCTTC CSVESSQGHEQFF
TRBJ1-1 once - TRBV12-3/TRBV12-4 TGTGCCAGCAGTAGGGACACTGAAGCTTTCTTT CASSRDTEAFF
TRBJ2-4 many TRBD1 TRBV29-1 TGCAGCGTTGAAGAAGGGGGCTTAGCCAAAAACATTCAGTACTTC CSVEEGGLAKNIQYF